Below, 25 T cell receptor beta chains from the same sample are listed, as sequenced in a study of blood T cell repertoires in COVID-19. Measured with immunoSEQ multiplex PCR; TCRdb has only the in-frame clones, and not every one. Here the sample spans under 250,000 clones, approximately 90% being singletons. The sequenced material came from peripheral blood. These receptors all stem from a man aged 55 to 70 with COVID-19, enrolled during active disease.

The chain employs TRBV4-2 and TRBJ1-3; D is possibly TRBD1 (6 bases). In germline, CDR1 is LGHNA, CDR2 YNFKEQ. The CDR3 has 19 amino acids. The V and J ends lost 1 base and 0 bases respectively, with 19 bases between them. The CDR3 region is CASSQAFKGVRLSGNTIYF. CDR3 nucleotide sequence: TGTGCCAGCAGCCAAGCCTTTAAGGGGGTTCGACTCTCTGGAAACACCATATATTTT.

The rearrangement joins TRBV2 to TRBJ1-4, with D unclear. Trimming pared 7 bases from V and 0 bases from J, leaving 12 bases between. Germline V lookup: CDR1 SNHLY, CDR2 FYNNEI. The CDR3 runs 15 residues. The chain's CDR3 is CASTEGITTNEKLFF. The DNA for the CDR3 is TGTGCCAGCACGGAGGGAATAACAACTAATGAAAAACTGTTTTTT. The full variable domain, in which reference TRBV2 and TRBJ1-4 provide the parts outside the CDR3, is EPEVTQTPSHQVTQMGQEVILRCVPISNHLYFYWYRQILGQKVEFLVSFYNNEISEKSEIFDDQFSVERPDGSNFTLKIRSTKLEDSAMYFCASTEGITTNEKLFFGSGTQLSVL.

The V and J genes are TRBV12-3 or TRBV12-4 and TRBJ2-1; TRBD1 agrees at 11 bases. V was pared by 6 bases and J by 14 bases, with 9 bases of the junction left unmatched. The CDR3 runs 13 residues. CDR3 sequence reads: CASRPPGQGAEFF. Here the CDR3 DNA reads TGTGCCAGCAGGCCCCCCGGACAGGGGGCTGAGTTCTTC.

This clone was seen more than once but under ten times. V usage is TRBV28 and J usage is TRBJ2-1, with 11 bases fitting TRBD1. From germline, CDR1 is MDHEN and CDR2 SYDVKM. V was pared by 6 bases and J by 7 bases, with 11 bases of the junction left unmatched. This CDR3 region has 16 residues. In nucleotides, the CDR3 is TGTGCCAGCAGCCACGAGGGGACAGGGGGAAGGAATGAGCAGTTCTTC. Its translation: CASSHEGTGGRNEQFF.

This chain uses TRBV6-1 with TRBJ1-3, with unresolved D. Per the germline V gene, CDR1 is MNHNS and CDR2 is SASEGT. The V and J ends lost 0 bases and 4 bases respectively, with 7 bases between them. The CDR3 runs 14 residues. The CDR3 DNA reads TGTGCCAGCAGTGAAGCTGTGGGCGGAAACACCATATATTTT. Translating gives CASSEAVGGNTIYF.

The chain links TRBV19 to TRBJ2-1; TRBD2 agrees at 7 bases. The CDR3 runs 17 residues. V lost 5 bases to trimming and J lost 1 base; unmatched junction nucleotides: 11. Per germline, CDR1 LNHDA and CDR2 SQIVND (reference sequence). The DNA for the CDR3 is TGTGCCAGTAGTCCACCTTTGTTTAGCGGGTCCTACAATGAGCAGTTCTTC. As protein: CASSPPLFSGSYNEQFF.

The CDR3 nucleotides are TGTGCCAGTAGTGGGGGACAGCTGTCCTACGAGCAGTACTTC. Protein product: CASSGGQLSYEQYF. The rearrangement joins TRBV19 to TRBJ2-7; TRBD1 aligns across 7 bases. The CDR3 sequence is 14 residues long. V lost 5 bases to trimming and J lost 1 base; unmatched junction nucleotides: 5. Germline-derived CDR1 and CDR2 are LNHDA and SQIVND (reference sequence).

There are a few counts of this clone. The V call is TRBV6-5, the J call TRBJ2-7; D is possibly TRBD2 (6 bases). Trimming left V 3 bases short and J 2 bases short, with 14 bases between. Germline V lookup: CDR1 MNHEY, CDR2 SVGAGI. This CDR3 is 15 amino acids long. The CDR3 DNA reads TGTGCCAGCAGTTATTCGGGGGTAACCGCCTACGAGCAGTACTTC. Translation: CASSYSGVTAYEQYF.

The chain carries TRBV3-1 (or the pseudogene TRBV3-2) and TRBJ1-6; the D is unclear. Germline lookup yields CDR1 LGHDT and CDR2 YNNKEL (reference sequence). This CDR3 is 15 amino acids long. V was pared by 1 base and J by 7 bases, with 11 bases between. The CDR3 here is CASSQASRPNSPLHF. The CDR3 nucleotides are TGTGCCAGCAGCCAAGCCTCCAGGCCGAATTCACCCCTCCACTTT.

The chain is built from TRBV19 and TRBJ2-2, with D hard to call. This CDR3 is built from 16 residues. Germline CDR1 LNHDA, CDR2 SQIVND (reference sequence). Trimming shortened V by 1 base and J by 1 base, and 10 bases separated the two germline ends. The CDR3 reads CASSIAWRQNTGELFF. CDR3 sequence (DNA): TGTGCCAGTAGTATAGCTTGGCGGCAGAACACCGGGGAGCTGTTTTTT.

CDR3 loop: CASSRGQGQPQHF. The CDR3 nucleotides are TGTGCCAGCTCACGAGGACAGGGACAGCCCCAGCATTTT. This chain uses TRBV18 with TRBJ1-5, with 8 positions matching TRBD1. CDR1 KGHSH and CDR2 LQKENI come from the germline V gene. This CDR3 comprises 13 residues. Trimming cost V 4 bases and J 7 bases; bases outside gene matches: 3.

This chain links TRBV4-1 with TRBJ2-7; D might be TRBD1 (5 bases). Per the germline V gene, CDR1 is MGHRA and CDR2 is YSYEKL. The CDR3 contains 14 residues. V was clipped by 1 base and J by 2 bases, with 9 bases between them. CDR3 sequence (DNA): TGCGCCAGCAGCCAAGGGGGCGTTCCCTACGAGCAGTACTTC. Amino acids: CASSQGGVPYEQYF.

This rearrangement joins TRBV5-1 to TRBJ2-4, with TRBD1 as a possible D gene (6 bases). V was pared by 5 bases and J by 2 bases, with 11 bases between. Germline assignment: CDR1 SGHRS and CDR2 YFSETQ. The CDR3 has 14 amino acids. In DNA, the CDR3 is TGCGCCAGCAGGGAGACAGGCACCAAAAACATTCAGTACTTC. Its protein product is CASRETGTKNIQYF.

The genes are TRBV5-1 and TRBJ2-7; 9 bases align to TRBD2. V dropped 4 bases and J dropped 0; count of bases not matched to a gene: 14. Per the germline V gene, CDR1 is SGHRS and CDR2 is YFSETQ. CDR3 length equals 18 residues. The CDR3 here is CASSLGLAGSKSSYEQYF. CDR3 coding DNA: TGCGCCAGCAGCCTAGGGCTAGCGGGGAGCAAGAGCTCCTACGAGCAGTACTTC. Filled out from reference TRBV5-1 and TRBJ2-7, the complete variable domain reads KAGVTQTPRYLIKTRGQQVTLSCSPISGHRSVSWYQQTPGQGLQFLFEYFSETQRNKGNFPGRFSGRQFSNSRSEMNVSTLELGDSALYLCASSLGLAGSKSSYEQYFGPGTRLTVT.

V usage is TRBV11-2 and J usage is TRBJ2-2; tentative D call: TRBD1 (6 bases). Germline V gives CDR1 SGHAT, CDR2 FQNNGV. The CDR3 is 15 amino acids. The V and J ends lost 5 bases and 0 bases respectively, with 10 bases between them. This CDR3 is CASSTGWSNTGELFF. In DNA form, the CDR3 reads TGTGCCAGCAGCACAGGGTGGTCGAACACCGGGGAGCTGTTTTTT.

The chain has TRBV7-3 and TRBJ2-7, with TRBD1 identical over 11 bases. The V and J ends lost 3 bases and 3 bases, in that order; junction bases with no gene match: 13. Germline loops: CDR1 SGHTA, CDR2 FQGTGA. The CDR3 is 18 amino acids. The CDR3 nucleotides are TGTGCCAGCAGCTTGGACAGGGGGCCGGATGGTAATAGCTACGAGCAGTACTTC. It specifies CASSLDRGPDGNSYEQYF.

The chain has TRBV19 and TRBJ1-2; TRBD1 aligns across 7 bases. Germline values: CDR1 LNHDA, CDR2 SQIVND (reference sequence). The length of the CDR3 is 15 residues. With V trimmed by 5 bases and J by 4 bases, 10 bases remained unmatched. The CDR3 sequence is CASSAPDRASYGYTF. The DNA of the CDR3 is TGTGCCAGTAGTGCCCCAGACAGGGCGAGCTATGGCTACACCTTC.

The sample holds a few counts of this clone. The CDR3 here is CASRQGSYSPLHF. The CDR3 bases are TGTGCCAGCAGGCAGGGCTCGTATTCACCCCTCCACTTT. V and J are TRBV2 and TRBJ1-6, with D possibly TRBD1 on 5 matching bases. This CDR3 has 13 amino acids. Germline-derived CDR1 and CDR2 are SNHLY and FYNNEI. Trimming pared 6 bases from V and 8 bases from J, leaving 11 bases between.

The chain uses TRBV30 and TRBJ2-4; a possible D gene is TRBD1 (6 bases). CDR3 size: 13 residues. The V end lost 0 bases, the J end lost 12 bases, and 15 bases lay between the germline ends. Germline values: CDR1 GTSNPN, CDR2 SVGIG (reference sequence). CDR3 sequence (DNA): TGTGCCTGGAGTGTCCCCACAGGGTGGAATCAGTACTTC. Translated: CAWSVPTGWNQYF.

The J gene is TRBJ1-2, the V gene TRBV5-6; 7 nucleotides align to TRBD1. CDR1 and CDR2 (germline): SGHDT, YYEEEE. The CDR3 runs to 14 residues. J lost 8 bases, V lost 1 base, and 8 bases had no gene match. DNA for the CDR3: TGTGCCAGCAGCTTGCAAGGGGGCGTTATAGGCTACACCTTC. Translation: CASSLQGGVIGYTF.

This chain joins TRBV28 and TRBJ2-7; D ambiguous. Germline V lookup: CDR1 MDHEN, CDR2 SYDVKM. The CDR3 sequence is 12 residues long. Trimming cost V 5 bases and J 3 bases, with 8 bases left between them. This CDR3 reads CASSVGLYEQYF. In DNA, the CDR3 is TGTGCCAGCAGTGTGGGCCTCTACGAGCAGTACTTC.

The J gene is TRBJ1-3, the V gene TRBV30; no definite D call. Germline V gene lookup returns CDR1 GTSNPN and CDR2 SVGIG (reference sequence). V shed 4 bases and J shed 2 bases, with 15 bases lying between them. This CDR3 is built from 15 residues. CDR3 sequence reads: CAWNRGQQAGNTIYF. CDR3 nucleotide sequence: TGTGCCTGGAATCGGGGTCAGCAAGCTGGAAACACCATATATTTT. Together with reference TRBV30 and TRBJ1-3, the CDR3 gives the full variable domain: SQTIHQWPATLVQPVGSPLSLECTVEGTSNPNLYWYRQAAGRGLQLLFYSVGIGQISSEVPQNLSASRPQDRQFILSSKKLLLSDSGFYLCAWNRGQQAGNTIYFGEGSWLTVV.

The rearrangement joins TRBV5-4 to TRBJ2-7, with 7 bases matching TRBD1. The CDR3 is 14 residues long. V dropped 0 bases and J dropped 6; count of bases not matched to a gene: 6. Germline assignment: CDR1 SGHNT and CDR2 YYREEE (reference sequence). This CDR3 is CASSLETGNSEQYF. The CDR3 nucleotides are TGTGCCAGCAGCTTGGAGACAGGGAATTCCGAGCAGTACTTC.

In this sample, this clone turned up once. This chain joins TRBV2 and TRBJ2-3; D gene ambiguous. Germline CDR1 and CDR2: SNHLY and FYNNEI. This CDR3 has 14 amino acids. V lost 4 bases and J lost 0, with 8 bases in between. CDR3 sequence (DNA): TGTGCCAGCAGTGTGTCCGCGAGCACAGATACGCAGTATTTT. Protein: CASSVSASTDTQYF.

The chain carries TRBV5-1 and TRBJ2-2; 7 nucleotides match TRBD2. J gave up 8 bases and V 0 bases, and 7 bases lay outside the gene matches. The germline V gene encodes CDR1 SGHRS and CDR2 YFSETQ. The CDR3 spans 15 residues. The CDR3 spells CASSLGGRTKGELFF. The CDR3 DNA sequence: TGCGCCAGCAGCTTGGGCGGGAGAACGAAGGGGGAGCTGTTTTTT.